A selection of T cell receptor beta chains follows, all from one sample in a study of neurological immune-mediated disorders. TCRdb processed the 5' RACE reads anew with MiXCR; each CDR3 protein has one entry. The sample contains more than 45,000 distinct CDR3 sequences, about an eighth of which appear only once. Input material: PBMCs. The origin of the receptors is a man aged 60 to 69 in good health. The CDR3 runs from the conserved cysteine through the conserved F or W. The D gene is left open where the match is weak. Size values are once, few and many counts, or a class for expanded clones, and some rows have none.

>many|TRBJ1-3|TRBV6-2/TRBV6-3|NA
TGTGCCAGCAGTTACTCGACATCTGGAAACACCATATATTTT
CASSYSTSGNTIYF
>NA|TRBJ2-7|TRBV5-1|TRBD1
TGCGCCAGCAGGACAGGGGAATCGGGCTCCTACGAGCAGTACTTC
CASRTGESGSYEQYF
>many|TRBJ1-2|TRBV20-1|NA
TGCAGTGGGCGTGAGGGTTTCTATGGCTACACCTTC
CSGREGFYGYTF
>medium-sized|TRBJ1-1|TRBV20-1|TRBD1
TGCAGTGCTCCTCGGACAGGACCAGAAGCTTTCTTT
CSAPRTGPEAFF
>many|TRBJ1-1|TRBV12-3/TRBV12-4|NA
TGTGCCAGCAACAGGGTGAACACTGAAGCTTTCTTT
CASNRVNTEAFF
>many|TRBJ1-1|TRBV12-3/TRBV12-4|NA
TGTGCCAGCACCCTAAGGGCAGGCATGAACACTGAAGCTTTCTTT
CASTLRAGMNTEAFF
>many|TRBJ1-1|TRBV20-1|NA
TGCAGTGCTAGAGATTACAGGGAACACACTGAAGCTTTCTTT
CSARDYREHTEAFF
>many|TRBJ2-7|TRBV20-1|TRBD1
TGCAGTGCCCCAGACAGGGGCTACGAGCAGTACTTC
CSAPDRGYEQYF
>many|TRBJ1-5|TRBV27|TRBD1
TGTGCCAGCAGGCCGACAGGGTTTAGACAGCCCCAGCATTTT
CASRPTGFRQPQHF
>many|TRBJ2-7|TRBV7-2|TRBD1
TGTGCCAGCAGCTTCGGCCCGGGACAGAACTACGAGCAGTACTTC
CASSFGPGQNYEQYF
>many|TRBJ1-2|TRBV20-1|NA
TGCAGTGCTCCCGGGTACAGGGACCCTACTAACTATGGCTACACCTTC
CSAPGYRDPTNYGYTF
>many|TRBJ2-5|TRBV5-1|TRBD2
TGCGCCAGCAGCTTGGCCGGGACTAGCGGGGCGGGGGTCCAAGAGACCCAGTACTTC
CASSLAGTSGAGVQETQYF
>many|TRBJ2-4|TRBV3-1|TRBD2
TGTGCCAGCAGCCTCAAAGGAGTGTCTAGCGGGGGCGTTGGGACCAAAAACATTCAGTACTTC
CASSLKGVSSGGVGTKNIQYF
>many|TRBJ1-2|TRBV5-1|TRBD1
TGCGCCAGCAGCTTGGAAGGGACAGGGGGCTATGGCTACACCTTC
CASSLEGTGGYGYTF
>many|TRBJ2-3|TRBV28|NA
TGTGCCAGCCCTGCGGCCGGGGGGCCTAGCACAGATACGCAGTATTTT
CASPAAGGPSTDTQYF
>medium-sized|TRBJ2-5|TRBV4-3|NA
TGCGCCAGCAGCCAGGGGGTAGGCGGGGGCGCGGAGACCCAGTACTTC
CASSQGVGGGAETQYF
>NA|TRBJ1-1|TRBV15|TRBD1
TGTGCCACAAGCAGACAGGGGCACATGAACACTGAAGCTTTCTTT
CATSRQGHMNTEAFF
>NA|TRBJ2-5|TRBV6-2/TRBV6-3|TRBD2
TGTGCCAGCAGTTACCCTAGCGGGGGACAAGAGACCCAGTACTTC
CASSYPSGGQETQYF
>many|TRBJ2-3|TRBV4-3|NA
TGCGCCAGCAGCCAAGAGCGGGCCCCGGGGACGCAGTATTTT
CASSQERAPGTQYF
>many|TRBJ1-4|TRBV14|NA
TGTGCCAGCAGCCAAGGACTGGGGGTTGAGGAAAAACTGTTTTTT
CASSQGLGVEEKLFF
>many|TRBJ1-2|TRBV7-2|TRBD1
TGTGCCAGCAGCATTGACAGGGATTATGGCTACACCTTC
CASSIDRDYGYTF
>few|TRBJ2-5|TRBV10-1|NA
TGCGCCAGCAGTGATTGGAGAGGAGAGACCCAGTACTTC
CASSDWRGETQYF
>many|TRBJ2-2|TRBV5-1|NA
TGCGCCAGCAGTGCTGGGGCGACGAACACCGGGGAGCTGTTTTTT
CASSAGATNTGELFF
>many|TRBJ2-7|TRBV7-9|TRBD1
TGTGCCAGCAGCCCGGGACAGGGGTCGAGGACCCGCTACGAGCAGTACTTC
CASSPGQGSRTRYEQYF
>many|TRBJ2-7|TRBV7-8|NA
TGTGCCAGCAGCTTAGGGGTCGAGGGCTGGGAGCAGTACTTC
CASSLGVEGWEQYF
>many|TRBJ2-1|TRBV20-1|TRBD1
TGCAGTGCTAGACGGGACAGGGGCTACAATGAGCAGTTCTTC
CSARRDRGYNEQFF
>many|TRBJ2-7|TRBV11-2|NA
TGTGCCAGCAGCTTAGGGCGGTTCGGAACCTACGAGCAGTACTTC
CASSLGRFGTYEQYF
>many|TRBJ2-3|TRBV5-1|TRBD2
TGCGCCAGCAGCCCCTCCTACGGGGGGGCAACGGATACGCAGTATTTT
CASSPSYGGATDTQYF
>many|TRBJ2-6|TRBV3-1|NA
TGTGCCAGCAGCCAAACTTCCACTGGGGCCAACGTCCTGACTTTC
CASSQTSTGANVLTF
>many|TRBJ1-2|TRBV6-6|TRBD1
TGTGCCAGCAGTTTTCTCGTGGACAGGGAGGATCCTGGCTACACCTTC
CASSFLVDREDPGYTF
>NA|TRBJ1-1|TRBV20-1|TRBD1
TGCAGTGCTACAGGGGGCGCCTATATGAACACTAAGGCTTTCTTT
CSATGGAYMNTKAFF
>many|TRBJ1-4|TRBV20-1|NA
TGCAGTGCTGCACAGGTAGATGAAAAACTGTTTTTT
CSAAQVDEKLFF
>many|TRBJ2-1|TRBV24-1|TRBD2
TGTGCCACCAGTGATTACGCGGGGGGCAGGGATGAGCAGTTCTTC
CATSDYAGGRDEQFF
>many|TRBJ1-6|TRBV5-1|NA
TGCGCCAGCAGCTGGGACGGCTCTAATTCACCCCTCCACTTT
CASSWDGSNSPLHF
>NA|TRBJ2-2|TRBV7-6|TRBD1
TGTGCCAGCAGCGCCCGGGACAGGGGCACCGGGGAGCTGTTTTTT
CASSARDRGTGELFF
>many|TRBJ2-7|TRBV29-1|TRBD2
TGCAGCGCCGGGAGGGAGGGGTACGAGCAGTACTTC
CSAGREGYEQYF
>many|TRBJ2-3|TRBV5-1|NA
TGCGCCAGCAGCTTGGAGGCAGCTTTTGAGGTCTTTCGAGATACGCAGTATTTT
CASSLEAAFEVFRDTQYF
>many|TRBJ2-7|TRBV20-1|TRBD1
TGCAGTGCTAGGGACACGGACAGGCGGCCCTACGAGCAGTACTTC
CSARDTDRRPYEQYF
>many|TRBJ2-1|TRBV7-2|TRBD1
TGTGCCAGCAGCTTCCATCCCTGGGACAGGGGGAACAATGAGCAGTTCTTC
CASSFHPWDRGNNEQFF
>many|TRBJ2-3|TRBV20-1|NA
TGCAGTGCTAGAGATTATCAGGGTCGGGGTCCTAGCACAGATACGCAGTATTTT
CSARDYQGRGPSTDTQYF
>many|TRBJ2-5|TRBV6-2/TRBV6-3|NA
TGTGCCAGCAGCCCTAACCGACAGACCCAAGAGACCCAGTACTTC
CASSPNRQTQETQYF
>many|TRBJ2-5|TRBV29-1|TRBD1
TGCAGCGTCACCGGGACAGGGGTTAAGACCCAGTACTTC
CSVTGTGVKTQYF
>many|TRBJ1-5|TRBV12-3/TRBV12-4|NA
TGTGCCAGCAGCCCGGACGGGGCGCGCCAGCCCCAGCATTTT
CASSPDGARQPQHF
>many|TRBJ2-5|TRBV14|TRBD1
TGTGCCAGCAGCCCCAGGGGGCCCTTGGCCCAGTACTTC
CASSPRGPLAQYF
>many|TRBJ2-3|TRBV6-2/TRBV6-3|TRBD1
TGTGCCAGCAGGCATCATACAGGGGGCGCAGATACGCAGTATTTT
CASRHHTGGADTQYF
>many|TRBJ1-3|TRBV15|NA
TGTGCCACCAGCAGAGAGGGCAGGGGAAGAAACACCATATATTTT
CATSREGRGRNTIYF